The sequence of this T cell receptor (beta chain) was determined in a study of blood T cell repertoires in COVID-19. The table came from immunoSEQ multiplex PCR; TCRdb's copy has only in-frame clones and leaves some out. In the table there are some 89,000 clones, more than 75% of which are singletons. Germline values: CDR1 MNHEY, CDR2 SVGAGI. J was trimmed by 6 bases and V by 0 bases; bases with no gene match: 1. CDR3 length equals 14 residues. This chain uses TRBV6-5 with TRBJ2-2, with 7 positions matching TRBD1. The source of this sequence is a woman aged 80 or older with acute or convalescent COVID-19. Source material: peripheral blood. CDR3 region: CASSYSTGAGELFF. The CDR3 nucleotides read TGTGCCAGCAGTTACTCTACAGGGGCCGGGGAGCTGTTTTTT.